Listed below are T cell receptor beta chains from one sample, sequenced in a study of T cells after yellow fever vaccination. One entry per CDR3 protein, called by TCRdb with MiXCR from the 5' RACE reads. The repertoire includes 150,000 to 200,000 distinct CDR3 sequences, 9.5% to 11% of them detected once, and roughly a third sits in the top ten. The sequencing here drew on CD8+ T cells sorted from PBMCs, taken 15 days after the yellow fever booster vaccination. These receptors all come from a man younger than 35 who received the YFV17D yellow fever vaccine. Both conserved end residues are part of each CDR3. D genes are given only for firm matches. Size values are once, few and many counts, or a class for expanded clones, and some rows have none.

size,V,D,J,CDR3,DNA
NA,TRBV12-3/TRBV12-4,TRBD2,TRBJ2-1,CASSLTSGGEQFF,TGTGCCAGCAGTTTAACTAGCGGGGGGGAGCAGTTCTTC
once,TRBV12-2,NA,TRBJ1-4,CASRLSRMREKLFF,TGTGCAAGTCGCTTAAGCAGGATGAGGGAAAAACTGTTTTTT
NA,TRBV4-1,NA,TRBJ1-6,CASSQDWTSSYNSPLHF,TGCGCCAGCAGCCAAGATTGGACGAGCTCCTATAATTCACCCCTCCACTTT
NA,TRBV7-9,NA,TRBJ1-1,CASSPGVDTEAFF,TGTGCCAGCAGCCCAGGGGTCGACACTGAAGCTTTCTTT
medium-sized,TRBV10-3,NA,TRBJ1-1,CAISESRRFTEAFF,TGTGCCATCAGTGAGTCACGGAGGTTCACTGAAGCTTTCTTT
many,TRBV6-2/TRBV6-3,TRBD1,TRBJ2-7,CASSYSTKFSGTGDPYEQYF,TGTGCCAGCAGTTACTCTACCAAGTTTTCCGGGACAGGAGACCCCTACGAGCAGTACTTC
NA,TRBV10-3,TRBD2,TRBJ2-1,CAIRLAVQGNEQFF,TGTGCCATCAGGCTAGCGGTCCAGGGCAATGAGCAGTTCTTC
NA,TRBV27,TRBD1,TRBJ2-2,CASSIIQGAIRELFF,TGTGCCAGCAGTATAATACAGGGGGCCATCCGGGAGCTGTTTTTT
few,TRBV4-3,NA,TRBJ1-3,CASSQIGSGSGNTIYF,TGCGCCAGCAGCCAGATTGGGAGCGGCTCTGGAAACACCATATATTTT
NA,TRBV29-1,NA,TRBJ1-1,CSARGGQNTEAFF,TGCAGCGCTCGGGGGGGCCAGAACACTGAAGCTTTCTTT
many,TRBV4-1,TRBD1,TRBJ2-3,CASSQVPGQGIQGDTQYF,TGCGCCAGCAGCCAAGTACCGGGACAGGGTATACAGGGAGATACGCAGTATTTT
NA,TRBV7-9,NA,TRBJ2-4,CASSAPGAKNIQYF,TGTGCCAGCAGCGCCCCCGGGGCCAAAAACATTCAGTACTTC
few,TRBV20-1,NA,TRBJ1-1,CSARAPTGQGGTEAFF,TGCAGTGCTAGAGCTCCCACGGGGCAGGGCGGCACTGAAGCTTTCTTT
many,TRBV6-1,TRBD2,TRBJ2-7,CASSTPGLAEYEQYF,TGTGCCAGCAGTACTCCGGGACTAGCGGAATACGAGCAGTACTTC
NA,TRBV12-3/TRBV12-4,NA,TRBJ2-5,CASSYPPDTTQYF,TGTGCCAGCAGTTACCCCCCGGACACGACCCAGTACTTC
NA,TRBV5-4,NA,TRBJ2-1,CASSRGTAEQFF,TGTGCCAGCAGCCGCGGGACGGCTGAGCAGTTCTTC
once,TRBV9,TRBD1,TRBJ2-1,CASSVGTGLYNEQFF,TGTGCCAGCAGCGTCGGGACAGGGCTCTACAATGAGCAGTTCTTC
few,TRBV4-3,NA,TRBJ2-1,CASSTGTGAYNEQFF,TGCGCCAGCAGCACGGGGACGGGAGCCTACAATGAGCAGTTCTTC
few,TRBV4-1,TRBD1,TRBJ2-2,CASSQGYRGPNTGELFF,TGCGCCAGCAGCCAAGGGTACAGGGGTCCGAACACCGGGGAGCTGTTTTTT
few,TRBV12-3/TRBV12-4,TRBD1,TRBJ2-4,CASSSGTGTKNIQYF,TGTGCCAGCAGTTCCGGGACAGGGACCAAAAACATTCAGTACTTC
many,TRBV27,TRBD1,TRBJ2-7,CASSLGQVYEQYF,TGTGCCAGCAGTTTAGGACAGGTTTACGAGCAGTACTTC
NA,TRBV7-9,TRBD1,TRBJ2-1,CASSFTGTGGTYEQFF,TGTGCCAGCAGCTTTACAGGGACAGGGGGCACCTATGAGCAGTTCTTC
few,TRBV7-9,NA,TRBJ2-7,CASSSYRTVPSEQYF,TGTGCCAGCAGCTCCTATCGGACAGTCCCCAGCGAGCAGTACTTC
NA,TRBV7-8,TRBD1,TRBJ1-4,CASSSTGGGAEKLFF,TGTGCCAGCAGCAGCACAGGGGGAGGTGCTGAAAAACTGTTTTTT
few,TRBV15,NA,TRBJ1-2,CATSRDIGHPAYGYTF,TGTGCCACCAGCAGAGATATAGGACATCCTGCTTATGGCTACACCTTC
few,TRBV4-3,TRBD1,TRBJ1-6,CASSQDRTGGQQMNNSPLHF,TGCGCCAGCAGCCAAGACAGGACAGGGGGCCAACAGATGAACAATTCACCCCTCCACTTT
few,TRBV20-1,NA,TRBJ2-4,CSADKATQNIQYF,TGCAGTGCCGACAAGGCCACCCAAAACATTCAGTACTTC
NA,TRBV9,NA,TRBJ2-3,CASSLEGIGTDTQYF,TGTGCCAGCAGCCTGGAGGGTATCGGCACAGATACGCAGTATTTT
NA,TRBV12-3/TRBV12-4,TRBD2,TRBJ2-3,CASRGLAGGTRSDTQYF,TGTGCCAGCAGGGGACTAGCGGGGGGTACTCGGTCAGATACGCAGTATTTT
few,TRBV6-5,NA,TRBJ2-5,CASSYPGLPETQYF,TGTGCCAGCAGTTACCCGGGACTTCCGGAGACCCAGTACTTC
many,TRBV12-3/TRBV12-4,TRBD1,TRBJ1-2,CASSPPGGGVHGYTF,TGTGCCAGCAGCCCCCCAGGGGGAGGGGTCCATGGCTACACCTTC
NA,TRBV7-6,NA,TRBJ1-4,CASSLAGGRSTNEKLFF,TGTGCCAGCAGCTTAGCCGGGGGCAGATCAACTAATGAAAAACTGTTTTTT
NA,TRBV4-1,TRBD2,TRBJ2-3,CASSQSQLASPDTQYF,TGCGCCAGCAGCCAATCCCAACTAGCGTCCCCAGATACGCAGTATTTT
NA,TRBV5-1,TRBD1,TRBJ1-1,CASSWGDRGAQMNTEAFF,TGCGCCAGCAGCTGGGGGGACAGGGGGGCCCAAATGAACACTGAAGCTTTCTTT
NA,TRBV7-3,NA,TRBJ2-3,CASSLYGTDTQYF,TGTGCCAGCAGCCTCTATGGCACAGATACGCAGTATTTT
few,TRBV19,TRBD2,TRBJ2-5,CASSISGLADQETQYF,TGTGCCAGTAGTATCTCCGGACTAGCGGACCAAGAGACCCAGTACTTC
many,TRBV29-1,TRBD2,TRBJ2-1,CSVDGTTSYNEQFF,TGCAGCGTAGACGGGACTACCTCCTACAATGAGCAGTTCTTC
NA,TRBV5-1,TRBD1,TRBJ1-2,CASSSGTGVIVGYTF,TGCGCCAGCAGCTCCGGGACAGGAGTGATAGTGGGCTACACCTTC
many,TRBV7-9,NA,TRBJ2-7,CASSLNSYEQYF,TGTGCCAGCAGCTTAAACTCCTACGAGCAGTACTTC
NA,TRBV28,NA,TRBJ1-5,CASRPAPEYSNQPQHF,TGTGCCAGCAGACCCGCACCCGAATATAGCAATCAGCCCCAGCATTTT
NA,TRBV23-1,NA,TRBJ2-5,CASRDKGETQYF,TGCGCCAGCCGTGACAAGGGAGAGACCCAGTACTTC
NA,TRBV3-1,NA,TRBJ2-6,CASRDDSYTTPGANVLTF,TGTGCCAGCAGGGACGACAGCTACACCACACCCGGGGCCAACGTCCTGACTTTC
NA,TRBV4-2,TRBD1,TRBJ1-5,CASSQRGQSNQPQHF,TGTGCCAGCAGCCAAAGGGGACAGAGCAATCAGCCCCAGCATTTT
few,TRBV7-9,TRBD2,TRBJ2-1,CASSLKAALAGYNEQFF,TGTGCCAGCAGCTTAAAAGCCGCCTTAGCGGGGTACAATGAGCAGTTCTTC
few,TRBV4-1,NA,TRBJ1-5,CASSQGSGAQHF,TGCGCCAGCAGCCAAGGAAGCGGAGCCCAGCATTTT
many,TRBV6-1,NA,TRBJ2-1,CASSEGQGPTYNEQFF,TGTGCCAGCAGTGAGGGCCAAGGGCCTACCTACAATGAGCAGTTCTTC
NA,TRBV20-1,NA,TRBJ2-3,CSARVTRVYTDTQYF,TGCAGTGCTAGAGTAACGAGGGTATACACAGATACGCAGTATTTT
NA,TRBV5-1,NA,TRBJ2-1,CASRLGNEQFF,TGCGCCAGCCGTCTTGGGAATGAGCAGTTCTTC
few,TRBV5-1,NA,TRBJ2-2,CASTAADPGLVGELFF,TGCGCCAGCACCGCGGCGGACCCCGGGTTGGTAGGGGAGCTGTTTTTT
NA,TRBV12-3/TRBV12-4,NA,TRBJ1-5,CASRDGNQPQHF,TGTGCCAGCAGGGATGGCAATCAGCCCCAGCATTTT
few,TRBV7-3,NA,TRBJ2-2,CASSSTGAGELFF,TGTGCCAGCAGCTCGACCGGGGCCGGGGAGCTGTTTTTT
NA,TRBV27,TRBD2,TRBJ2-7,CASSSYWTSGGAHDEQYF,TGTGCCAGCAGTTCGTACTGGACTAGCGGGGGGGCTCACGACGAGCAGTACTTC
many,TRBV9,TRBD1,TRBJ2-3,CASSVRQGDNADTQYF,TGTGCCAGCAGCGTTCGACAGGGGGATAATGCAGATACGCAGTATTTT
few,TRBV3-1,NA,TRBJ2-7,CASSQGTALWEQYF,TGTGCCAGCAGCCAAGGGACCGCTCTTTGGGAGCAGTACTTC
few,TRBV12-3/TRBV12-4,NA,TRBJ1-1,CASSLRGIEAFF,TGTGCCAGCAGTTTGAGGGGAATTGAAGCTTTCTTT
few,TRBV11-2,TRBD2,TRBJ2-3,CASSFRGTTVTDTQYF,TGTGCCAGCAGCTTCCGCGGGACTACGGTCACAGATACGCAGTATTTT
NA,TRBV5-1,TRBD1,TRBJ2-1,CASSVTGTVYNEQFF,TGCGCCAGCAGCGTAACCGGGACAGTGTACAATGAGCAGTTCTTC
many,TRBV9,NA,TRBJ2-1,CASSVVERNEQFF,TGTGCCAGCAGCGTAGTGGAAAGAAATGAGCAGTTCTTC
few,TRBV5-1,NA,TRBJ2-1,CASRHGVDEQFF,TGCGCCAGCAGGCACGGGGTTGATGAGCAGTTCTTC